This T cell receptor beta chain was sequenced in a study of T-cell memory formation after mild COVID-19. TCRalpha and TCRbeta libraries used 5'RACE with constant-segment primers and UMIs. MiXCR, run by TCRdb on the 5' RACE reads, gives a single entry per CDR3 protein. The repertoire holds around 35,000 distinct CDR3 sequences, with about 7.3% as singletons. There are many counts of this clonotype. CDR1 is LGHNA, CDR2 YSLEER, per germline. V was clipped by 1 base and J by 0 bases, with 7 bases between them. The CDR3 totals 14 residues. This clonotype was obtained from a man between 18 and 29 years old who had mild COVID-19 (a few samples of this study predate the infection). Cell type and time point are not known. Material for sequencing was PBMCs or a T cell subset sorted from them (not recorded which). The chain has TRBV4-3 and TRBJ2-7; D is unclear. This chain's CDR3 is CASSQGASSYEQYV. As DNA, the CDR3 is TGCGCCAGCAGCCAAGGGGCCAGCTCCTACGAGCAGTACGTC.